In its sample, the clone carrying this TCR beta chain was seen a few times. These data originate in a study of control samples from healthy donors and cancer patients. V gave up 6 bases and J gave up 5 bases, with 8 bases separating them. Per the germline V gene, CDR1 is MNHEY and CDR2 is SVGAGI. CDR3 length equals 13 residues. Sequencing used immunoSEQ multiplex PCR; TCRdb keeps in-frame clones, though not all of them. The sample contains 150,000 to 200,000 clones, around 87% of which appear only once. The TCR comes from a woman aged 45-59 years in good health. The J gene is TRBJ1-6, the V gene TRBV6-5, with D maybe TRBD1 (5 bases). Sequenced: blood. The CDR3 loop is CASRTDNNSPLHF. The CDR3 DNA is TGTGCCAGCAGGACAGACAATAATTCACCCCTCCACTTT.